Each of the 21 T cell receptor beta chains below was sequenced from the same sample in a study of T cell repertoires in cytomegalovirus infection. TCRdb used MiXCR to reprocess the reads, holding one entry per CDR3 protein. The sample consists of roughly 300,000 distinct CDR3 sequences, around 25% of them appearing once. Sequenced material: PBMCs. These receptors were collected from a human donor in good health (CMV status not recorded). Some clones in this sample may be carry-over from other donors' samples.

The chain couples TRBV6-4 to TRBJ2-3; the D is unclear. The CDR3 length is 12 residues. The V gene's germline CDR1 is MRHNA and CDR2 SNTAGT. V was cut by 5 bases and J by 2 bases, with 5 bases left in between. CDR3 DNA sequence: TGTGCCAGCAGTCCCGTCACAGATACGCAGTATTTT. Translation: CASSPVTDTQYF.

The V gene is TRBV4-3, the J gene TRBJ2-2; D unclear. Between the trimmed V and J ends, which lost 3 bases and 6 bases, there was a span of 11 bases. The germline CDR1 and CDR2 sequences are LGHNA and YSLEER. CDR3 length equals 14 residues. The CDR3 coding sequence is TGCGCCAGCAGCCACACGACCGGCCCCGGGGAGCTGTTTTTT. This codes for CASSHTTGPGELFF.

V gene TRBV2 combines with J gene TRBJ2-7, with 12 bases fitting TRBD2. The CDR3 is 14 amino acids. CDR1 is SNHLY and CDR2 is FYNNEI in the germline V gene. J was trimmed by 13 bases and V by 2 bases; bases with no gene match: 9. The CDR3 region is CASSENRLAGVFYF. The CDR3 region has the DNA TGTGCCAGCAGTGAAAACCGACTAGCGGGAGTGTTTTACTTC.

This clonotype was recorded at least ten times. The gene calls are TRBV7-2 and TRBJ2-3, with D perhaps assigned TRBD1 or TRBD2 (6 bases each). V gave up 7 bases and J gave up 5 bases, with 22 bases separating them. This CDR3 is built from 16 residues. Germline values: CDR1 SGHTA, CDR2 FQGNSA. CDR3 protein: CASKKWGAGERDTQYF. The DNA for the CDR3 is TGTGCCAGCAAAAAATGGGGGGCTGGGGAAAGAGATACGCAGTATTTT.

This clonotype has ten or more counts. The rearrangement joins TRBV7-2 to TRBJ1-5; D is unclear. Germline V gives CDR1 SGHTA, CDR2 FQGNSA. This CDR3 contains 12 residues. V was clipped by 5 bases and J by 7 bases, with 9 bases between them. CDR3 residues: CASSTSRQPQHF. CDR3 nucleotide sequence: TGTGCCAGCAGCACCTCACGGCAGCCCCAGCATTTT.

This clonotype was observed a few times. This sequence joins TRBV28 and TRBJ1-2; 8 positions agree with TRBD1. Germline loops: CDR1 MDHEN, CDR2 SYDVKM. The junction had 6 bases not matched to a gene; V was cut back by 3 bases and J by 9 bases. This CDR3 region has 13 residues. CDR3 DNA sequence: TGTGCCAGCAGTTTTATTCAGGGGGCCAGCTACACCTTC. Translated: CASSFIQGASYTF.

CDR3 loop: CSVDGGSTADTQYF. DNA of the CDR3: TGCAGCGTTGACGGAGGGAGTACCGCAGATACGCAGTATTTT. The V call is TRBV29-1, the J call TRBJ2-3; tentative D call: TRBD2 (6 bases). Trimming removed 3 bases at V and 4 bases at J, with 14 bases between. The CDR3 extends over 14 amino acids. Germline CDR1 and CDR2: SQVTM and ANQGSEA.

This clonotype turned up a few times. V gene TRBV7-8 combines with J gene TRBJ2-7; D is perhaps TRBD2 (6 bases). Germline CDR1 and CDR2: SGHVS and FQNEAQ. The ends were cut back, 2 bases at V and 5 bases at J, with 16 bases in the middle. The CDR3 covers 15 residues. CDR3 in amino acids: CASSLRRDGPHEQYF. For the CDR3, the DNA is TGTGCCAGCAGCTTAAGGCGGGACGGTCCCCACGAGCAGTACTTC. The complete variable domain, with remaining parts taken from reference TRBV7-8 and TRBJ2-7, reads GAGVSQSPRYKVAKRGQDVALRCDPISGHVSLFWYQQALGQGPEFLTYFQNEAQLDKSGLPSDRFFAERPEGSVSTLKIQRTQQEDSAVYLCASSLRRDGPHEQYFGPGTRLTVT.

This clonotype showed up many times. The V gene is TRBV6-1, the J gene TRBJ2-1; D may be TRBD1 or TRBD2 (5 bases each). The germline gives CDR1 MNHNS, CDR2 SASEGT. The CDR3 spans 14 residues. V shed 8 bases and J shed 9 bases, with 20 bases lying between them. The CDR3 region is CASQEGLARGEQFF. Written as DNA, the CDR3 is TGTGCCAGCCAAGAGGGGCTAGCACGCGGTGAGCAGTTCTTC.

This clonotype was detected only a few times. DNA for the CDR3: TGCAGTGCTAGACCAGGGCTAGCTCTCGGAGGGCAGTATTTT. Amino acid sequence: CSARPGLALGGQYF. This chain joins TRBV20-1 and TRBJ2-3; D may correspond to TRBD1 or TRBD2 (5 bases each). This CDR3 region has 14 residues. Germline V gives CDR1 DFQATT, CDR2 SNEGSKA (reference sequence). V was pared by 2 bases and J by 11 bases, with 20 bases between.

The rearrangement uses TRBV14 and TRBJ2-1; no clear D gene. V was cut by 1 base and J by 6 bases, with 1 base left in between. This CDR3 is built from 11 residues. The germline V gene encodes CDR1 SGHDN and CDR2 FVKESK. CDR3 sequence (DNA): TGTGCCAGCAGCCAAGTCAATGAGCAGTTCTTC. Translation: CASSQVNEQFF.

This chain's CDR3 is CASSMVSMNTEAFF. CDR3 nucleotide sequence: TGTGCCAGTAGTATGGTCAGCATGAACACTGAAGCTTTCTTT. The gene calls are TRBV19 and TRBJ1-1; D not certain. CDR3 size: 14 residues. CDR1 and CDR2 (germline): LNHDA, SQIVND (reference sequence). V shed 3 bases and J shed 0 bases, with 8 bases lying between them.

This clonotype has only a few counts. The chain employs TRBV20-1 and TRBJ2-1; maybe TRBD2 (6 bases). Trimming removed 2 bases at V and 8 bases at J, with 19 bases between. Germline loops: CDR1 DFQATT, CDR2 SNEGSKA (reference sequence). CDR3 length: 15 residues. CDR3 amino acids: CSARRTGGLGDEQFF. The CDR3 DNA sequence: TGCAGTGCTAGACGCACTGGGGGACTTGGGGATGAGCAGTTCTTC.

The chain uses TRBV5-4 and TRBJ1-1, with D possibly matching TRBD1 (6 bases). From germline, CDR1 is SGHNT and CDR2 YYREEE (reference sequence). Trimming left V 0 bases short and J 3 bases short, with 12 bases between. This CDR3 is 15 amino acids long. CDR3 sequence: CASSLVRGPDTEAFF. CDR3 sequence (DNA): TGTGCCAGCAGCTTGGTCCGGGGGCCGGACACTGAAGCTTTCTTT.

The chain couples TRBV28 to TRBJ1-2; TRBD1 is a possible D gene (6 bases). The CDR3 has 12 residues. The germline V gene encodes CDR1 MDHEN and CDR2 SYDVKM. Trimming removed 2 bases from V and 6 bases from J, with 7 bases in between. CDR3 region: CASSLTGNGYTF. DNA of the CDR3: TGTGCCAGCAGTTTAACAGGGAATGGCTACACCTTC.

The chain uses TRBV28 and TRBJ1-6; D remains unclear. The CDR3 extends over 13 amino acids. Germline V gene sequence: CDR1 MDHEN, CDR2 SYDVKM. Trimming pared 6 bases from V and 9 bases from J, leaving 12 bases between. This CDR3 reads CASRMYGGSPLHF. Written as DNA, the CDR3 is TGTGCCAGCAGGATGTATGGCGGTTCACCCCTCCACTTT.

This clonotype was seen a handful of times. The chain recombines TRBV20-1 with TRBJ2-1; 7 bases fit TRBD1. The germline gives CDR1 DFQATT, CDR2 SNEGSKA (reference sequence). CDR3 length equals 10 residues. The V gene end was trimmed by 6 bases and the J gene end by 16 bases; junction bases not matched to a gene: 9. CDR3 coding DNA: TGCAGTGCCTCCGGACAGGCGGTCTTCTTC. Translating gives CSASGQAVFF.

In nucleotides, the CDR3 is TGTGCCAGCAGCCCCTACTCCACAGGGGTGGCAGTTGGCTACACCTTC. This translates into CASSPYSTGVAVGYTF. The chain employs TRBV7-2 and TRBJ1-2; 7 bases agree with TRBD1. The CDR3 totals 16 residues. Germline assignment: CDR1 SGHTA and CDR2 FQGNSA. Trimming at V came to 5 bases and at J to 7 bases, leaving 16 bases not matched to a gene.

The V call is TRBV28, the J call TRBJ2-5; D is perhaps TRBD1 (6 bases). The CDR3 contains 17 residues. Trimming left V 4 bases short and J 5 bases short, with 23 bases between. Germline CDR1 reads MDHEN; CDR2 reads SYDVKM. The CDR3 region is CASSSVWDTAGWETQYF. The CDR3 nucleotides are TGTGCCAGCAGTTCTGTATGGGACACGGCCGGTTGGGAGACCCAGTACTTC.

The J gene is TRBJ1-5, the V gene TRBV28; the D gene is possibly TRBD1 (6 bases). The CDR3 length is 15 residues. Deletions cut 4 bases from V and 6 bases from J, with 16 bases between. The germline V gene encodes CDR1 MDHEN and CDR2 SYDVKM. CDR3 sequence reads: CASSSQGGSGQPQHF. The CDR3 coding sequence is TGTGCCAGCAGTTCACAAGGGGGTTCGGGTCAGCCCCAGCATTTT.

This clonotype was observed at least ten times. This chain joins TRBV7-2 and TRBJ1-1; D gene unclear. Deletions cut 3 bases from V and 4 bases from J, with 12 bases between. The CDR3 extends over 14 amino acids. CDR1 is SGHTA and CDR2 is FQGNSA in the germline V gene. CDR3 protein: CASSLVARGTEAFF. Here the CDR3 DNA reads TGTGCCAGCAGCTTGGTGGCGCGGGGCACTGAAGCTTTCTTT. The full variable domain, in which reference TRBV7-2 and TRBJ1-1 provide the parts outside the CDR3, is GAGVSQSPSNKVTEKGKDVELRCDPISGHTALYWYRQSLGQGLEFLIYFQGNSAPDKSGLPSDRFSAERTGGSVSTLTIQRTQQEDSAVYLCASSLVARGTEAFFGQGTRLTVV.